The clone carrying this T cell receptor beta chain has only a few counts. No antigen is known for it. The CDR3 sequence is 12 residues long. Deletions cut 6 bases from V and 5 bases from J, with 10 bases between. Time point in this sample: patch test 3, about 24 weeks after DPC sensitization. Treatment: therapeutic diphenylcyclopropenone sensitization with weekly scalp DPC. Unique molecular identifiers were affixed to discrete cDNA molecules within the library. TCRdb re-called the RACE reads with MiXCR, one entry per CDR3 protein. The table lists about 160,000 distinct CDR3 sequences, around 30% of them singletons. This entry belongs to a study of human T cells and chemical hapten exposure. Regarding the study as a whole: DPC sensitization did not alter TCRs above 1 in 1000 frequency. Alopecia affected the donors, so their immune response may differ from healthy people's.

This receptor was obtained from a woman between 18 and 29 years old with alopecia areata. Some clones in this sample may be carry-over from other donors' samples. This sample comprised whole blood, obtained in connection with sensitization to the hapten diphenylcyclopropenone (DPC). V is TRBV12-3 or TRBV12-4 and J is TRBJ1-1, with D uncertain. The CDR3 here is CASRPRGTEAFF. The CDR3, as DNA: TGTGCCAGCAGACCACGAGGGACTGAAGCTTTCTTT.